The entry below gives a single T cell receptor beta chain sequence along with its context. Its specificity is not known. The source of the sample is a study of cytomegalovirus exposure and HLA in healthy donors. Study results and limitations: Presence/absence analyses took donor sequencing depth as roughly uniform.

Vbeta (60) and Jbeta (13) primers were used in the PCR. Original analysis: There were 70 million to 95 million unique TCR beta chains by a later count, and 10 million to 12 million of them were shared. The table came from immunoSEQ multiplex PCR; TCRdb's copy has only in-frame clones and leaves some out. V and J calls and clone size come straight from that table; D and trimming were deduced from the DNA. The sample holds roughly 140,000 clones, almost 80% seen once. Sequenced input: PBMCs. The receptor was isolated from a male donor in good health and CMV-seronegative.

The CDR3 sequence is CASSQGQMTNEQFF. The DNA for the CDR3 is TGCGCCAGCAGCCAAGGACAGATGACCAATGAGCAGTTCTTC. The chain combines TRBV4-3 with TRBJ2-1; perhaps TRBD1 as D (5 bases). Germline values: CDR1 LGHNA, CDR2 YSLEER. The CDR3 has 14 amino acids. Trimming removed 1 base at V and 6 bases at J, with 10 bases between.